Listed below are T cell receptor beta chains from one sample, sequenced in a study of shared clonotypes between healthy human individuals. This table comes from immunoSEQ multiplex PCR, and its TCRdb copy is limited to in-frame clones, with some not included. In the table there are about 470,000 clones, around 79% of which are singletons. The sequencing input was PBMCs. These receptors came from a woman aged 40 to 50 in good health. Some clones in this sample may be carry-over from other donors' samples. Both conserved end residues are trimmed from each CDR3. Size values are once, few and many counts, or a class for expanded clones, and some rows have none.

len,j_gene,v_gene,abundance,CDR3aa
13,TRBJ2-1,TRBV11-2,-,ASSLGREELNEQF
13,TRBJ2-7,TRBV27,many,ASSPRGITGYEQY
12,TRBJ2-3,TRBV5-4,-,ASSRDSSTDTQY
11,TRBJ2-2,TRBV10-1,once,ASSASWAGELF
11,TRBJ2-1,TRBV30,few,AWSVTSGRVLF
14,TRBJ1-3,TRBV28,-,ASSLIVGVGGNTIY
16,TRBJ2-1,TRBV7-9,-,ASSLTPGGGYEANEQF
15,TRBJ2-1,TRBV19,-,ASRLSPGQGSYNEQF
13,TRBJ2-5,TRBV7-2,-,ASSLFAGPQETQY
13,TRBJ1-2,TRBV11-2,-,ASRDVRTRGYGYT
14,-,TRBV7-6,-,ASSSTPSLAADEQY
9,TRBJ1-1,TRBV7-2,few,ASRHNTEAF
13,TRBJ1-3,TRBV29-1,-,SVWAVSNSGNTIY
11,TRBJ2-2,TRBV30,-,AWSSENTGELF
12,TRBJ2-5,TRBV9,-,ASSGRQTQETQY
13,TRBJ2-3,TRBV2,-,ASSDGGKISDTQY
13,TRBJ1-1,TRBV10-2,-,ASSEWEGVNTEAF
11,TRBJ1-1,TRBV7-9,many,ASIRQPHTEAF
12,TRBJ2-4,TRBV2,-,ASNGGRAKNIQY
10,TRBJ2-5,TRBV7-9,-,ASSLSLETQY
12,TRBJ1-4,TRBV11-2,-,ASSSRLGSEKLF
12,TRBJ2-7,TRBV19,-,ASSIGSGILEQY
12,TRBJ2-3,TRBV4-2,-,ASSLGTGTDTQY
15,TRBJ2-1,TRBV18,few,ASSPLGTSGTYNEQF
13,TRBJ1-1,TRBV16,-,ASSQSGQGWTEAF